This T cell receptor (beta chain) was sequenced for a study of PD-L1 blockade in urothelial cancer. About the research overall: Patients began atezolizumab, 1,200 mg intravenously every 3 weeks, in the mid-2010s.

The germline CDR1 and CDR2 sequences are LNHDA and SQIVND (reference sequence). Losses at the gene ends were 3 bases for V and 3 bases for J; bases not matched to a gene: 6. The CDR3 is 17 amino acids. Produced via immunoSEQ multiplex PCR; TCRdb's table is partial and in-frame only. The sample records fewer than 25,000 clones, 87% being singletons. This sequence originates from a man in his forties or fifties with urothelial cancer. Here the sequenced sample was PBMCs, taken around atezolizumab (anti-PD-L1) treatment. The gene calls are TRBV19 and TRBJ2-7; TRBD2 agrees at 15 bases. The CDR3 bases are TGTGCCAGTAGTATGCGGGGGACTAGCGGGGGGCACTACGAGCAGTACTTC. Translation: CASSMRGTSGGHYEQYF.